The 14 T cell receptor beta chains given below trace back to one sample, sequenced in a study of T cell changes during pregnancy in multiple sclerosis. Sequencing used immunoSEQ multiplex PCR; TCRdb keeps in-frame clones, though not all of them. The profile shows tens of thousands of clones, nearly 90% of them singletons. The specimen was CD8+ T cells from peripheral blood mononuclear cells, collected in the second trimester of pregnancy. These receptors were obtained from a female donor with multiple sclerosis, enrolled in a pregnancy study.

This rearrangement joins TRBV7-6 to TRBJ1-4; D might be TRBD1 (6 bases). Deletions cut 5 bases from V and 2 bases from J, with 12 bases between. Looked up from germline, CDR1 is SGHVS and CDR2 is FNYEAQ. The CDR3 contains 15 residues. CDR3 in DNA: TGTGCCAGCAGCCTCACAGGGTCCACTAATGAAAAACTGTTTTTT. This gives the protein CASSLTGSTNEKLFF.

The chain is built from TRBV6-1 and TRBJ2-7; D perhaps matches TRBD1 (6 bases). Germline lookup yields CDR1 MNHNS and CDR2 SASEGT. The V end was cut by 0 bases, the J end by 2 bases, with 8 bases between. The CDR3 is 14 amino acids. The CDR3 reads CASSEAWTAYEQYF. The CDR3 DNA is TGTGCCAGCAGTGAAGCGTGGACAGCCTACGAGCAGTACTTC.

This clone was counted a single time. The J gene is TRBJ2-3, the V gene TRBV19; D possibly corresponds to TRBD1 (6 bases). The CDR3 covers 23 residues. Germline V gene sequence: CDR1 LNHDA, CDR2 SQIVND (reference sequence). V was pared by 1 base and J by 0 bases, with 32 bases between. The CDR3 loop is CASSIGPLYRDPRGGQSTDTQYF. The CDR3 DNA sequence: TGTGCCAGTAGTATAGGACCCCTCTACAGGGACCCTCGAGGCGGGCAGAGCACAGATACGCAGTATTTT.

About this clone: Sequence at one end of the junction differs from germline and may be a read error. V is TRBV20-1 and J is TRBJ2-2; D possibly corresponds to TRBD2 (5 bases). From germline, CDR1 is DFQATT and CDR2 SNEGSKA (reference sequence). The length of the CDR3 is 11 residues. As DNA, the CDR3 is TGCAGTGCTAGAGTGGACGGGGAGCTGCTTTTT. It translates to CSARVDGELLF.

Written as DNA, the CDR3 is TGCAGCGTGGTACTAGCGGCCTTCTCCTACGAGCAGTACTTC. Amino acids: CSVVLAAFSYEQYF. This chain connects TRBV29-1 to TRBJ2-7, with 8 positions matching TRBD2. Germline-derived CDR1 and CDR2 are SQVTM and ANQGSEA. The CDR3 loop spans 14 amino acids. J lost 0 bases, V lost 6 bases, and 7 bases had no gene match.

V and J are TRBV5-1 and TRBJ2-5; TRBD2 matches at 11 bases. Losses at the gene ends were 3 bases for V and 3 bases for J; bases not matched to a gene: 7. The CDR3 has 16 amino acids. From germline, CDR1 is SGHRS and CDR2 YFSETQ. CDR3 loop: CASSSIAGGLKETQYF. The CDR3 nucleotides read TGCGCCAGCAGCTCAATAGCGGGAGGGCTAAAAGAGACCCAGTACTTC.

This rearrangement joins TRBV5-1 to TRBJ2-1, with TRBD2 matching 13 bases. Germline trimming cut 4 bases from V and 5 bases from J; bases unmatched to any gene: 6. There are 16 residues in the CDR3. The germline gives CDR1 SGHRS, CDR2 YFSETQ. The CDR3 DNA reads as TGCGCCAGCAGCCCCTACGGGACTAGCGGGAACAATGAGCAGTTCTTC. It yields the protein CASSPYGTSGNNEQFF.

This clone was observed a single time. J is TRBJ2-3 and V is TRBV13; 8 nucleotides line up with TRBD2. Germline V gene lookup returns CDR1 PRHDT and CDR2 FYEKMQ (reference sequence). There are 15 residues in the CDR3. After removal of 2 bases from V and 3 bases from J, the junction contained 4 bases not matched to a gene. The CDR3 loop is CASSLRGGQTDTQYF. For the CDR3, the DNA is TGTGCCAGCAGCTTACGGGGGGGGCAGACAGATACGCAGTATTTT.

As to this clone: A junction end diverges from the germline sequence, so it may reflect a read error. This rearrangement joins TRBV28 to TRBJ2-7; D is possibly TRBD1 (6 bases). The CDR3 runs 12 residues. Germline V gene sequence: CDR1 MDHEN, CDR2 SYDVKM. The CDR3 is CASSSPSWGRNF. The CDR3 DNA sequence: TGTGCCAGCAGTTCCCCTAGTTGGGGGCGGAACTTC.

This sequence joins TRBV25-1 and TRBJ2-2; no clear D gene. The CDR3 runs 11 residues. Germline CDR1 MGHDK, CDR2 SYGVNS. The V gene lost 8 bases and the J gene lost 7 bases, with 8 bases spanning the gap. The CDR3 DNA sequence: TGTGCCAGCTTGGAGAGCGGGGAGCTGTTTTTT. Translating it yields CASLESGELFF.

The V and J genes are TRBV7-9 and TRBJ1-2; 7 nucleotides line up with TRBD1. The CDR3 length is 15 residues. Trimming took 3 bases from V and 2 from J; bases not matched to a gene: 6. The germline V gene has CDR1 SEHNR and CDR2 FQNEAQ (reference sequence). The CDR3 is CASSLAHRGNYGYTF. The CDR3 DNA reads TGTGCCAGCAGCTTGGCACACAGGGGAAACTATGGCTACACCTTC. The full variable domain, rest sourced from reference TRBV7-9 and TRBJ1-2, is DTGVSQNPRHKITKRGQNVTFRCDPISEHNRLYWYRQTLGQGPEFLTYFQNEAQLEKSRLLSDRFSAERPKGSFSTLEIQRTEQGDSAMYLCASSLAHRGNYGYTFGSGTRLTVV.

This chain joins TRBV27 and TRBJ1-2; 7 bases are a match to TRBD1. This CDR3 comprises 16 residues. The germline V gene has CDR1 MNHEY and CDR2 SMNVEV (reference sequence). V lost 5 bases to trimming and J lost 4 bases; unmatched junction nucleotides: 13. The CDR3 DNA is TGTGCCAGCAGTCCGACGTGGAGGGGGCGAGGCTATGGCTACACCTTC. As protein: CASSPTWRGRGYGYTF.

The chain employs TRBV27 and TRBJ1-5, with D perhaps matching TRBD1 (6 bases). Germline V gives CDR1 MNHEY, CDR2 SMNVEV (reference sequence). The CDR3 length is 17 residues. The V end lost 5 bases, the J end lost 0 bases, and 17 bases lay between the germline ends. The CDR3 DNA reads as TGTGCCAGCAGTCCTTCCTCGACAGGCAATAGCAATCAGCCCCAGCATTTT. It yields the protein CASSPSSTGNSNQPQHF.

This chain joins TRBV28 and TRBJ1-4, with D hard to call. CDR3 length: 14 amino acids. V dropped 2 bases and J dropped 4 bases, with 8 bases sitting between them. Germline assignment: CDR1 MDHEN and CDR2 SYDVKM. CDR3 sequence reads: CASSLIRVNEKLFF. The CDR3 DNA sequence: TGTGCCAGCAGTTTAATCCGAGTTAATGAAAAACTGTTTTTT.